This passage covers 26 T cell receptor beta chains from one sample sequenced in a study of blood T cell repertoires in COVID-19. Sequenced by immunoSEQ multiplex PCR; TCRdb stores in-frame clones only, minus some. This table has about 130,000 clones, roughly 83% appearing once. The specimen sequenced was peripheral blood. Every receptor here comes from a woman aged 80 or over with acute or convalescent COVID-19.

This chain uses TRBV4-3 with TRBJ2-7; 8 bases agree with TRBD2. The CDR3 contains 16 residues. Germline values: CDR1 LGHNA, CDR2 YSLEER. Trimming at V came to 1 base and at J to 0 bases, leaving 5 bases not matched to a gene. CDR3 in amino acids: CASSQVEGTSSYEQYF. Here the CDR3 DNA reads TGCGCCAGCAGCCAAGTTGAGGGGACTAGCTCCTACGAGCAGTACTTC.

The chain couples TRBV27 to TRBJ2-6; TRBD2 is a possible D gene (6 bases). This CDR3 comprises 15 residues. Trimming removed 8 bases at V and 1 base at J, with 12 bases between. Germline CDR1 is MNHEY and CDR2 is SMNVEV (reference sequence). CDR3: CASGTLASGANVLTF. CDR3 DNA sequence: TGTGCCAGCGGCACACTAGCTTCTGGGGCCAACGTCCTGACTTTC. Filled out from reference TRBV27 and TRBJ2-6, the complete variable domain reads EAQVTQNPRYLITVTGKKLTVTCSQNMNHEYMSWYRQDPGLGLRQIYYSMNVEVTDKGDVPEGYKVSRKEKRNFPLILESPSPNQTSLYFCASGTLASGANVLTFGAGSRLTVL.

Details on this clone: This may be a read error: a much more frequent sequence differs by one nucleotide. This chain uses TRBV5-1 with TRBJ1-2; 8 bases are a match to TRBD1. V dropped 4 bases and J dropped 1; count of bases not matched to a gene: 3. The CDR3 is 14 amino acids. The germline gives CDR1 SGHRS, CDR2 YFSETQ. CDR3 region: CASSPDRVNYGYTF. The CDR3 DNA is TGCGCCAGCAGCCCGGACAGGGTTAACTATGGCTACACCTTC.

This clone appeared a single time. V usage is TRBV7-2 and J usage is TRBJ2-7; 7 bases agree with TRBD1. J was trimmed by 4 bases and V by 5 bases; bases with no gene match: 11. The CDR3 consists of 15 residues. From germline, CDR1 is SGHTA and CDR2 FQGNSA. DNA for the CDR3: TGTGCCAGCAGCCCGGGACAGCAGTCCCATTACGAGCAGTACTTC. The encoded protein is CASSPGQQSHYEQYF.

Concerning this clone: This sample also contains other DNA sequences that code for the same CDR3. The chain links TRBV18 to TRBJ1-5; 9 positions match TRBD1. The V segment lost 2 bases and the J segment 2 bases; nucleotides outside the gene matches: 1. The CDR3 sequence is 15 residues long. Germline loops: CDR1 KGHSH, CDR2 LQKENI. CDR3 in amino acids: CASSPDRGGNQPQHF. DNA for the CDR3: TGTGCCAGCTCACCAGACAGGGGGGGCAATCAGCCCCAGCATTTT.

This clone has more than one count but fewer than ten. J is TRBJ1-4 and V is TRBV4-3, with a tentative D call TRBD1 (5 bases). V lost 0 bases and J 7 bases, leaving 15 bases between the germline ends. CDR1 and CDR2 from the germline V gene are LGHNA and YSLEER. The CDR3 length is 16 residues. CDR3 amino acids: CASSQDFGGFSEKLFF. CDR3 nucleotides: TGCGCCAGCAGCCAAGATTTCGGGGGATTCAGTGAAAAACTGTTTTTT.

This clone has more than one count but fewer than ten. The chain recombines TRBV9 with TRBJ1-4, with D possibly being TRBD1 (6 bases). V lost 6 bases, J lost 0 bases, and 18 bases lay in between. The CDR3 spans 17 residues. The germline V gene has CDR1 SGDLS and CDR2 YYNGEE. The CDR3, as DNA: TGTGCCAGCAACCCCCGAGGGGGAGAATCAACTAATGAAAAACTGTTTTTT. Its protein product is CASNPRGGESTNEKLFF.

This sequence joins TRBV7-3 and TRBJ1-2, with 9 bases aligning to TRBD1. The CDR3 sequence is 13 residues long. Trimming at V came to 5 bases and at J to 7 bases, leaving 5 bases not matched to a gene. From germline, CDR1 is SGHTA and CDR2 FQGTGA. CDR3 amino acids: CASSRDRVFGYTF. The CDR3, as DNA: TGTGCCAGCAGCCGGGACAGGGTATTTGGCTACACCTTC.

This clone turned up a few times. The chain couples TRBV4-3 to TRBJ2-7; TRBD2 matches 7 bases. Trimming at V came to 0 bases and at J to 2 bases, leaving 19 bases not matched to a gene. CDR3 length equals 20 residues. CDR1 is LGHNA, CDR2 YSLEER, per germline. CDR3 residues: CASSQDLGTYEGGPAYEQYF. CDR3 sequence (DNA): TGCGCCAGCAGCCAAGATCTAGGGACCTATGAGGGAGGGCCTGCCTACGAGCAGTACTTC.

This chain joins TRBV5-1 and TRBJ1-5; 7 nucleotides agree with TRBD1. Per germline, CDR1 SGHRS and CDR2 YFSETQ. Germline trimming cut 4 bases from V and 4 bases from J; bases unmatched to any gene: 8. The CDR3 is made up of 15 amino acids. The CDR3 protein is CASSPGTVKNQPQHF. Here the CDR3 DNA reads TGCGCCAGCAGCCCCGGGACAGTCAAAAATCAGCCCCAGCATTTT.

This chain joins TRBV4-2 and TRBJ1-4; D perhaps matches TRBD1 (5 bases). The germline V and J ends were trimmed by 1 base and 15 bases, with 9 bases remaining between them. Germline CDR1 and CDR2: LGHNA and YNFKEQ. This CDR3 comprises 11 residues. The CDR3 DNA reads as TGTGCCAGCAGCCAAGGGGGGGGTGTGTTTTTT. It translates to CASSQGGGVFF.

The V call is TRBV7-2, the J call TRBJ1-6; 9 positions match TRBD1. Germline V gives CDR1 SGHTA, CDR2 FQGNSA. V lost 0 bases to trimming and J lost 9 bases; unmatched junction nucleotides: 3. The CDR3 covers 15 residues. CDR3 residues: CASSLALDRGSPLHF. CDR3 DNA: TGTGCCAGCAGCTTAGCGCTGGACAGGGGTTCACCCCTCCACTTT.

The V call is TRBV2, the J call TRBJ2-3, with 11 bases matching TRBD2. Trimming at V came to 2 bases and at J to 0 bases, leaving 4 bases not matched to a gene. Per the germline V gene, CDR1 is SNHLY and CDR2 is FYNNEI. The CDR3 runs to 17 residues. The DNA for the CDR3 is TGTGCCAGCAGTGAACTAGCGGGGGGCGCTAGCACAGATACGCAGTATTTT. It translates to CASSELAGGASTDTQYF.

The chain is built from TRBV25-1 and TRBJ1-2, with D perhaps matching TRBD1 (5 bases). Germline loops: CDR1 MGHDK, CDR2 SYGVNS. CDR3 size: 15 residues. V lost 0 bases to trimming and J lost 4 bases, with 12 bases between them. CDR3 bases: TGTGCCAGCAGTGAATACAAGGCGGGGGGCTATGGCTACACCTTC. Translating it yields CASSEYKAGGYGYTF.

The chain joins TRBV7-3 to TRBJ1-3; D remains ambiguous. The germline V and J ends were trimmed by 8 bases and 0 bases, with 14 bases remaining between them. Per the germline V gene, CDR1 is SGHTA and CDR2 is FQGTGA. The CDR3 length is 15 residues. The CDR3 region has the DNA TGTGCCAGCGGGCACCCAAAGAGCTCTGGAAACACCATATATTTT. Its translation: CASGHPKSSGNTIYF.

The chain recombines TRBV7-9 with TRBJ1-5; D might be TRBD1 (6 bases). Looked up from germline, CDR1 is SEHNR and CDR2 is FQNEAQ (reference sequence). There are 17 residues in the CDR3. Deletions cut 0 bases from V and 2 bases from J, with 14 bases between. The CDR3 coding sequence is TGTGCCAGCAGCTTAGCGGGGGCAGGGAGCGGCAATCAGCCCCAGCATTTT. Translation: CASSLAGAGSGNQPQHF.

This chain links TRBV2 with TRBJ2-3; 8 bases are a match to TRBD2. The CDR3 runs to 15 residues. CDR1 SNHLY and CDR2 FYNNEI come from the germline V gene. After removal of 4 bases from V and 1 base from J, the junction contained 4 bases not matched to a gene. CDR3 sequence (DNA): TGTGCCAGCAGTGCTTTGCGGGGGGGCACAGATACGCAGTATTTT. Amino acid sequence: CASSALRGGTDTQYF.

This chain joins TRBV11-2 and TRBJ1-1; maybe TRBD1 (5 bases). Per the germline V gene, CDR1 is SGHAT and CDR2 is FQNNGV. The CDR3 has 13 residues. V was pared by 6 bases and J by 0 bases, with 8 bases between. The CDR3 region is CASRSTVNTEAFF. The CDR3 nucleotides are TGTGCCAGCAGGTCGACAGTGAACACTGAAGCTTTCTTT.

The gene calls are TRBV11-2 and TRBJ2-3; 11 bases are shared with TRBD2. The germline V gene encodes CDR1 SGHAT and CDR2 FQNNGV. The CDR3 sequence is 15 residues long. After removal of 2 bases from V and 5 bases from J, the junction contained 3 bases not matched to a gene. CDR3 loop: CASSLLAGGRDTQYF. CDR3 DNA sequence: TGTGCCAGCAGCTTACTAGCGGGGGGCCGAGATACGCAGTATTTT.

The chain employs TRBV7-2 and TRBJ1-2; 8 bases are shared with TRBD1. This CDR3 region has 14 residues. In germline, CDR1 is SGHTA, CDR2 FQGNSA. The V segment lost 1 base and the J segment 3 bases; nucleotides outside the gene matches: 1. The DNA for the CDR3 is TGTGCCAGCAGCTTAGAGGACAGGGACTATGGCTACACCTTC. The encoded protein is CASSLEDRDYGYTF.

The chain links TRBV2 to TRBJ1-1, with 8 bases fitting TRBD1. This CDR3 is 13 amino acids long. Germline V lookup: CDR1 SNHLY, CDR2 FYNNEI. V lost 7 bases and J lost 8; bases outside the gene matches: 9. The CDR3 region is CASTHPDREEAFF. The CDR3 DNA reads as TGTGCCAGCACCCACCCGGACAGGGAGGAAGCTTTCTTT.

The chain couples TRBV2 to TRBJ2-3, with no clear D. This CDR3 contains 12 residues. In germline, CDR1 is SNHLY, CDR2 FYNNEI. V was shortened by 7 bases and J by 3 bases, with 8 bases between the two germline ends. Here the CDR3 DNA reads TGTGCCAGCACTCCTGCGACAGATACGCAGTATTTT. Amino acid sequence: CASTPATDTQYF.

The V call is TRBV7-7, the J call TRBJ1-2; TRBD1 matches at 7 bases. The junction had 20 bases not matched to a gene; V was cut back by 3 bases and J by 4 bases. CDR3 size: 19 residues. Germline CDR1 reads SSHAT; CDR2 reads FNYEAQ (reference sequence). The CDR3 is CASSFPPKGQSSPSYGYTF. The CDR3 bases are TGTGCCAGCAGCTTTCCCCCCAAGGGACAGTCATCACCCAGCTATGGCTACACCTTC.

The chain combines TRBV19 with TRBJ2-3, with 8 bases aligning to TRBD2. V shed 6 bases and J 2 bases; nucleotides not matched to a gene: 7. CDR1 is LNHDA, CDR2 SQIVND, per germline (reference sequence). This CDR3 is built from 15 residues. CDR3 coding DNA: TGTGCCAGTAGAGATCCGGGACTAGACACAGATACGCAGTATTTT. Translating gives CASRDPGLDTDTQYF.

The chain links TRBV10-3 to TRBJ1-2; 11 bases align to TRBD1. J gave up 4 bases and V 6 bases, and 4 bases lay outside the gene matches. The CDR3 is made up of 14 amino acids. Germline assignment: CDR1 ENHRY and CDR2 SYGVKD. The CDR3 reads CAISTGTGGYGYTF. In DNA, the CDR3 is TGTGCCATCAGCACCGGGACAGGGGGCTATGGCTACACCTTC.

The chain carries TRBV29-1 and TRBJ1-2; 10 positions agree with TRBD1. V lost 1 base and J lost 3; bases outside the gene matches: 8. CDR1 and CDR2 (germline): SQVTM, ANQGSEA. The CDR3 contains 16 residues. CDR3 residues: CSVEGTGGTGDYGYTF. As DNA, the CDR3 is TGCAGCGTTGAAGGGACAGGGGGTACCGGGGACTATGGCTACACCTTC.